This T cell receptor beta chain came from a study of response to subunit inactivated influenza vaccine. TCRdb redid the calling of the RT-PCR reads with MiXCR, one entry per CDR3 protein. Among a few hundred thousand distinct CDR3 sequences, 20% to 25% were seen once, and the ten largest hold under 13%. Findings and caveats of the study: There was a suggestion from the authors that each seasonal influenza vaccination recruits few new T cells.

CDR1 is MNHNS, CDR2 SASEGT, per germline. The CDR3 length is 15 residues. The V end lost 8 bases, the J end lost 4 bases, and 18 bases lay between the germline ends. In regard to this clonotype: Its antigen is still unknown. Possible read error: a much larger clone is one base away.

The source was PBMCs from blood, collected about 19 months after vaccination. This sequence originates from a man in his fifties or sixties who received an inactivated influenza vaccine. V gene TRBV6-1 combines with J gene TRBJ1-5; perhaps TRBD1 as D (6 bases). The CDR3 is CASGRSDSYNQPQHF. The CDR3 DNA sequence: TGTGCCAGCGGCCGGTCGGACAGCTATAATCAGCCCCAGCATTTT.